The 23 T cell receptor beta chains below all came from one sample that was sequenced in a study of Ad26.COV2.S vaccination and SARS-CoV-2 variants. The treatment: roughly 20 received Ad26.COV2.S at low or high dose, single or two shots; about 5 received placebo; per-sample allocation not given. Day 63 following the first vaccine or placebo injection was when the samples were taken. TCRdb keeps only in-frame clones here, not all; method: immunoSEQ multiplex PCR. The data show 500,000 or so clones, 87% seen once. The sequenced sample was peripheral blood, obtained in a trial of Ad26.COV2.S vaccine versus placebo. The origin of the receptors is a person between 18 and 60 years old who received the Ad26.COV2.S COVID-19 vaccine or a placebo.

In this sample, this clone turned up once. V and J are TRBV7-2 and TRBJ2-6; 10 bases map to TRBD1. Trimming cost V 7 bases and J 1 base; bases outside gene matches: 10. Germline assignment: CDR1 SGHTA and CDR2 FQGNSA. The CDR3 covers 18 residues. CDR3 nucleotides: TGTGCCAGCACGAGACTCGGACAGGGGGGATCTGGGGCCAACGTCCTGACTTTC. Translation: CASTRLGQGGSGANVLTF.

The V and J genes are TRBV7-2 and TRBJ2-7; perhaps D is TRBD1 or TRBD2 (5 bases each). V lost 1 base, J lost 2 bases, and 9 bases lay in between. Germline CDR1 SGHTA, CDR2 FQGNSA. The CDR3 totals 14 residues. The CDR3 region is CASSLGGSAYEQYF. Here the CDR3 DNA reads TGTGCCAGCAGCTTAGGGGGGTCCGCCTACGAGCAGTACTTC.

The V and J genes are TRBV28 and TRBJ2-7; D not resolved. Germline V lookup: CDR1 MDHEN, CDR2 SYDVKM. V lost 6 bases and J 4 bases, leaving 19 bases between the germline ends. The CDR3 runs to 15 residues. In DNA, the CDR3 is TGTGCCAGCAGCCCGCTTTTCACAGTGGGATACGAGCAGTACTTC. Protein sequence: CASSPLFTVGYEQYF.

The gene calls are TRBV19 and TRBJ2-7; a possible D gene is TRBD2 (5 bases). CDR1 and CDR2 from the germline V gene are LNHDA and SQIVND (reference sequence). The CDR3 consists of 14 residues. V lost 7 bases and J lost 0, with 13 bases in between. CDR3 coding DNA: TGTGCCAGTACCGAATCGGGAACCTCCTACGAGCAGTACTTC. Protein: CASTESGTSYEQYF.

The chain uses TRBV18 and TRBJ1-2; D remains unclear. The CDR3 spans 16 residues. The V gene's germline CDR1 is KGHSH and CDR2 LQKENI. V was trimmed by 3 bases and J by 7 bases, leaving 21 bases between them. The CDR3 here is CASSPSRHPNYVGYTF. CDR3 nucleotide sequence: TGTGCCAGCTCACCCAGTCGCCATCCCAACTATGTTGGCTACACCTTC.

The chain carries TRBV30 and TRBJ1-3; TRBD1 is a possible D gene (6 bases). The germline V gene encodes CDR1 GTSNPN and CDR2 SVGIG (reference sequence). The CDR3 is 14 residues long. V lost 3 bases and J 2 bases, leaving 11 bases between the germline ends. DNA of the CDR3: TGTGCCTGGAGCCGGGACACCGCTGGAAACACCATATATTTT. Translating gives CAWSRDTAGNTIYF.

The chain joins TRBV30 to TRBJ2-3; no firm D call. Germline loops: CDR1 GTSNPN, CDR2 SVGIG (reference sequence). The CDR3 is 14 residues long. The V gene lost 2 bases and the J gene lost 9 bases, with 18 bases spanning the gap. The CDR3 region has the DNA TGTGCCTGGAGTACCCCTACCTTAATAGGAACGCAGTATTTT. The encoded protein is CAWSTPTLIGTQYF. Full variable domain (missing parts from reference TRBV30 and TRBJ2-3): SQTIHQWPATLVQPVGSPLSLECTVEGTSNPNLYWYRQAAGRGLQLLFYSVGIGQISSEVPQNLSASRPQDRQFILSSKKLLLSDSGFYLCAWSTPTLIGTQYFGPGTRLTVL.

Regarding this clone: The sample contains more than one DNA sequence encoding this CDR3. The chain carries TRBV4-2 and TRBJ2-1, with 14 nucleotides matching TRBD2. V dropped 0 bases and J dropped 4; count of bases not matched to a gene: 2. CDR3 length equals 17 residues. CDR1 LGHNA and CDR2 YNFKEQ come from the germline V gene. This CDR3 is CASSQDGTSGSYNEQFF. The CDR3 nucleotides are TGTGCCAGCAGCCAAGATGGGACTAGCGGGAGTTACAATGAGCAGTTCTTC.

The chain joins TRBV4-3 to TRBJ2-2; D gene ambiguous. Trimming cost V 0 bases and J 7 bases, with 15 bases left between them. Looked up from germline, CDR1 is LGHNA and CDR2 is YSLEER. CDR3 size: 16 residues. The CDR3 is CASSQDPRDPFGELFF. CDR3 nucleotide sequence: TGCGCCAGCAGCCAAGATCCGCGCGATCCGTTCGGGGAGCTGTTTTTT.

This chain connects TRBV6-5 to TRBJ2-3; D not certain. CDR1 is MNHEY and CDR2 is SVGAGI in the germline V gene. The CDR3 extends over 14 amino acids. Trimming removed 0 bases from V and 3 bases from J, with 7 bases in between. The CDR3: CASSYSKPTDTQYF. CDR3 nucleotides: TGTGCCAGCAGTTACTCGAAACCAACAGATACGCAGTATTTT.

To note about this clone: The germline gene is not matched at one end of the junction; a read error may be the cause. This chain connects TRBV7-3 to TRBJ2-7, with a tentative D call TRBD1 (5 bases). This CDR3 spans 13 amino acids. The germline gives CDR1 SGHTA, CDR2 FQGTGA. The CDR3 sequence is CASSRPTEPLLHF. The CDR3 coding sequence is TGTGCCAGCAGCCGCCCGACAGAGCCGCTCCTCCACTTC. The full variable domain, in which reference TRBV7-3 and TRBJ2-7 provide the parts outside the CDR3, is GAGVSQTPSNKVTEKGKYVELRCDPISGHTALYWYRQSLGQGPEFLIYFQGTGAADDSGLPNDRFFAVRPEGSVSTLKIQRTERGDSAVYLCASSRPTEPLLHFGPGTRLTVT.

The chain carries TRBV3-1 (or the pseudogene TRBV3-2) and TRBJ1-1, with D hard to call. CDR1 is LGHDT and CDR2 is YNNKEL in the germline V gene (reference sequence). The V and J ends lost 0 bases and 4 bases respectively, with 6 bases between them. CDR3 length: 13 amino acids. Written as DNA, the CDR3 is TGTGCCAGCAGCCAAGACCATAGCACTGAAGCTTTCTTT. Translation: CASSQDHSTEAFF.

This clone has only one observation. This sequence joins TRBV28 and TRBJ1-5; TRBD1 matches 8 bases. V shed 5 bases and J 6 bases; nucleotides not matched to a gene: 12. This CDR3 is built from 16 residues. Per germline, CDR1 MDHEN and CDR2 SYDVKM. The CDR3 sequence is CASSLVQGARGQPQHF. The CDR3 nucleotides read TGTGCCAGCAGTCTTGTCCAGGGGGCGCGGGGTCAGCCCCAGCATTTT.

The CDR3 loop is CASSASGRGTLETQYF. The DNA for the CDR3 is TGCGCCAGCTCGGCTAGCGGGAGAGGTACTTTAGAGACCCAGTACTTC. The V gene is TRBV5-1, the J gene TRBJ2-5; 10 positions agree with TRBD2. Per germline, CDR1 SGHRS and CDR2 YFSETQ. The CDR3 loop spans 16 amino acids. J lost 4 bases, V lost 7 bases, and 13 bases had no gene match. Based on the CDR3 plus reference TRBV5-1 and TRBJ2-5, the full variable domain is KAGVTQTPRYLIKTRGQQVTLSCSPISGHRSVSWYQQTPGQGLQFLFEYFSETQRNKGNFPGRFSGRQFSNSRSEMNVSTLELGDSALYLCASSASGRGTLETQYFGPGTRLLVL.

In its sample, this clone was seen a few times. This same CDR3 is encoded by further DNA sequences in the sample. The gene calls are TRBV6-5 and TRBJ1-1, with D possibly TRBD1 on 5 matching bases. There are 12 residues in the CDR3. In germline, CDR1 is MNHEY, CDR2 SVGAGI. Trimming shortened V by 8 bases and J by 1 base, and 8 bases separated the two germline ends. The CDR3 reads CASRRGNTEAFF. CDR3 DNA sequence: TGTGCCAGCCGAAGGGGGAACACTGAAGCTTTCTTT.

V and J are TRBV6-2 or TRBV6-3 and TRBJ2-3; TRBD1 aligns across 8 bases. After removal of 0 bases from V and 0 bases from J, the junction contained 14 bases not matched to a gene. Germline CDR1 MNHEY, CDR2 SVGEGT. CDR3 length equals 20 residues. CDR3 sequence (DNA): TGTGCCAGCAGTTACTCCACGAGCAGTTACGGACAGGGCAGCACAGATACGCAGTATTTT. It specifies CASSYSTSSYGQGSTDTQYF.

This chain connects TRBV7-9 to TRBJ2-3; TRBD1 agrees at 9 bases. CDR3 length: 15 residues. Germline values: CDR1 SEHNR, CDR2 FQNEAQ (reference sequence). Unmatched junction bases numbered 5, after V lost 2 bases and J lost 5 bases. In nucleotides, the CDR3 is TGTGCCAGCAGCTTATGGGGACAGGGAGAAGATACGCAGTATTTT. Its protein is CASSLWGQGEDTQYF.

This clone was found a few times. V and J are TRBV7-2 and TRBJ1-3; D possibly corresponds to TRBD1 (6 bases). The CDR3 is made up of 15 amino acids. V was shortened by 6 bases and J by 4 bases, with 16 bases between the two germline ends. CDR1 SGHTA and CDR2 FQGNSA come from the germline V gene. The CDR3 loop reads CASRETGNVGNTIYF. The CDR3 coding sequence is TGTGCCAGCAGGGAAACAGGGAACGTCGGAAACACCATATATTTT.

The chain employs TRBV21-1 and TRBJ2-7; the tabulated D call, TRBD2, remains unverified against the DNA. TRBV21-1 corresponds to a pseudogene. The CDR3 sequence is 11 residues long. Here the CDR3 DNA reads TGTGCCAGCAGCAAACCCCTAGGGCAGTACTTC. The encoded protein is CASSKPLGQYF.

The V gene is TRBV6-5, the J gene TRBJ2-7, with a weak D call TRBD1 (6 bases). Germline CDR1 reads MNHEY; CDR2 reads SVGAGI. This CDR3 spans 14 amino acids. Deletions cut 6 bases from V and 6 bases from J, with 18 bases between. The CDR3: CASSRPGTYLEQYF. DNA for the CDR3: TGTGCCAGCAGCCGTCCCGGGACATATCTCGAGCAGTACTTC.

The genes are TRBV10-3 and TRBJ1-1, with a tentative D call TRBD1 (5 bases). The V end lost 0 bases, the J end lost 6 bases, and 20 bases lay between the germline ends. Germline values: CDR1 ENHRY, CDR2 SYGVKD. CDR3 length: 17 residues. The CDR3 protein is CAISESNRTAKWAEAFF. For the CDR3, the DNA is TGTGCCATCAGTGAGTCGAACAGGACGGCTAAATGGGCTGAAGCTTTCTTT.

About this clone: The junction does not match germline at one end; this may be a read error. The genes are TRBV7-9 and TRBJ2-6; a possible D gene is TRBD2 (5 bases). The CDR3 sequence is 14 residues long. Per the germline V gene, CDR1 is SEHNR and CDR2 is FQNEAQ (reference sequence). The CDR3 DNA sequence: TGTGCCAGCGGAGGTGACTCTGAGGCCAACGTCCTGACTTTC. This gives the protein CASGGDSEANVLTF. The full variable domain, with the rest looked up from reference TRBV7-9 and TRBJ2-6, is DTGVSQNPRHKITKRGQNVTFRCDPISEHNRLYWYRQTLGQGPEFLTYFQNEAQLEKSRLLSDRFSAERPKGSFSTLEIQRTEQGDSAMYLCASGGDSEANVLTFGAGSRLTVL.

The chain links TRBV5-1 to TRBJ1-1; TRBD1 might be the D (5 bases). CDR3 size: 14 residues. CDR1 and CDR2 from the germline V gene are SGHRS and YFSETQ. V gave up 3 bases and J gave up 0 bases, with 9 bases separating them. The CDR3 here is CASSSTVMNTEAFF. CDR3 bases: TGCGCCAGCAGCTCGACAGTTATGAACACTGAAGCTTTCTTT.